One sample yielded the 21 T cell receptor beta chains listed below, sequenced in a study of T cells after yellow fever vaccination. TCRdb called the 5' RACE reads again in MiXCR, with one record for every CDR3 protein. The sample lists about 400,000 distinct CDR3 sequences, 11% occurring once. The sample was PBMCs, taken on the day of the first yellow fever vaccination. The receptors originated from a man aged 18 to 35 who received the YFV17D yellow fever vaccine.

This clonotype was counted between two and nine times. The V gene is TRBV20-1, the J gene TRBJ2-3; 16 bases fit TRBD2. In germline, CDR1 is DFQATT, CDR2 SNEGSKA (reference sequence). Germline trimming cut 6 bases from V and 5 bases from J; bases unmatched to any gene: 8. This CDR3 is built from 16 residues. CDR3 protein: CSATRGLAGGEDTQYF. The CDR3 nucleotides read TGCAGTGCAACCCGGGGACTAGCGGGGGGGGAAGATACGCAGTATTTT.

CDR3 protein: CASSPREGTTDTQYF. The CDR3, as DNA: TGTGCCAGCAGCCCCCGAGAGGGGACCACAGATACGCAGTATTTT. This rearrangement joins TRBV9 to TRBJ2-3, with D perhaps given as TRBD1 or TRBD2 (5 bases each). V lost 4 bases, J lost 2 bases, and 14 bases lay in between. CDR1 is SGDLS and CDR2 is YYNGEE in the germline V gene. This CDR3 has 15 residues.

CDR3 region: CASSERLDYEQYF. In nucleotides, the CDR3 is TGTGCCAGCAGTGAACGACTGGACTACGAGCAGTACTTC. The rearrangement joins TRBV25-1 to TRBJ2-7; no reliable D call. The V end lost 2 bases, the J end lost 3 bases, and 8 bases lay between the germline ends. Germline CDR1 and CDR2: MGHDK and SYGVNS. CDR3 size: 13 residues.

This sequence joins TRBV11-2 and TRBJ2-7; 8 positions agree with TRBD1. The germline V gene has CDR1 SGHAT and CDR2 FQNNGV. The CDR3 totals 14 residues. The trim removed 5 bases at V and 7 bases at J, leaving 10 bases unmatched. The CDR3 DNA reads TGTGCCAGCAGCCCAGGGCAGGGGGCGGGAGAGCAGTACTTC. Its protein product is CASSPGQGAGEQYF.

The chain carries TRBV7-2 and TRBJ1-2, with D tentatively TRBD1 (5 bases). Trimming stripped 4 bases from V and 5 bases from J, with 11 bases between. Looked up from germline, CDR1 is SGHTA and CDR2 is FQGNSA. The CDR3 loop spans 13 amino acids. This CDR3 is CASSSGVGYGYTF. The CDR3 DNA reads TGTGCCAGCAGCTCGGGGGTTGGTTATGGCTACACCTTC.

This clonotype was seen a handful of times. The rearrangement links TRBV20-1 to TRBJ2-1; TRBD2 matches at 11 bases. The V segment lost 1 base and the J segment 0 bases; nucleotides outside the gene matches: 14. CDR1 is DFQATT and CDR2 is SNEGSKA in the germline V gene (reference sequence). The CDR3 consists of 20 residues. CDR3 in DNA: TGCAGTGCTAGAGCCCCAAGTGGTAGCGGGGGGGCGAGCTCCTACAATGAGCAGTTCTTC. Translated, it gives CSARAPSGSGGASSYNEQFF.

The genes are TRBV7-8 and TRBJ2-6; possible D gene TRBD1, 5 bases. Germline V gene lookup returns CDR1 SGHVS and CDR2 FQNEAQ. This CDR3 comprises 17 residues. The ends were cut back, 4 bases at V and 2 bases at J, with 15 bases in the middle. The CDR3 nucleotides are TGTGCCAGCAGCTCCTTCCAGGGCAACACTGGGGCCAACGTCCTGACTTTC. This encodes CASSSFQGNTGANVLTF.

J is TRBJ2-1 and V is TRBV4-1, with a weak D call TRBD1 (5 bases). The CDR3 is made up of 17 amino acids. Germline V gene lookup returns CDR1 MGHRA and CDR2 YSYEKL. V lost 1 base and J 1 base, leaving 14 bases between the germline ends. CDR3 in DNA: TGCGCCAGCAGCCAAGGGGGCAGGGCAAGTTCCTACAATGAGCAGTTCTTC. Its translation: CASSQGGRASSYNEQFF.

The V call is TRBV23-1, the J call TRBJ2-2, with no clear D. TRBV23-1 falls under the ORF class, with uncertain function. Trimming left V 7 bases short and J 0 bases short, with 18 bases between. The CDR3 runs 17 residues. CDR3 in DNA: TGCGCCAGCATATCCCACCGGGCTGGCACGAACACCGGGGAGCTGTTTTTT. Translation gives CASISHRAGTNTGELFF.

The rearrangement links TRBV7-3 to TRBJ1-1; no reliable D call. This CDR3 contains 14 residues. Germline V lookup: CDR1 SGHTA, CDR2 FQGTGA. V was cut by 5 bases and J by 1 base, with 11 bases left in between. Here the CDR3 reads CASSPGWGNTEAFF. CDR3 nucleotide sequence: TGTGCCAGCAGCCCCGGGTGGGGGAACACTGAAGCTTTCTTT.

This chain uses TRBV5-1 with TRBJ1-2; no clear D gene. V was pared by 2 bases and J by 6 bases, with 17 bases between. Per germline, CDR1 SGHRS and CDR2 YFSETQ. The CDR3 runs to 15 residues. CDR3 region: CASSFSPVAGDGYTF. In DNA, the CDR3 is TGCGCCAGCAGCTTCTCCCCGGTAGCCGGGGATGGCTACACCTTC. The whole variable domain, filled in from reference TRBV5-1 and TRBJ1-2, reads KAGVTQTPRYLIKTRGQQVTLSCSPISGHRSVSWYQQTPGQGLQFLFEYFSETQRNKGNFPGRFSGRQFSNSRSEMNVSTLELGDSALYLCASSFSPVAGDGYTFGSGTRLTVV.

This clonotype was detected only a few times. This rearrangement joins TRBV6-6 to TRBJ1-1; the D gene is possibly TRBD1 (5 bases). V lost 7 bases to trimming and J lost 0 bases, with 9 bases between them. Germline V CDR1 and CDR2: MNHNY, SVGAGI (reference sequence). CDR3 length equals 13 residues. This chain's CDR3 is CASILQVNTEAFF. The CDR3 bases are TGTGCCAGCATCCTACAGGTGAACACTGAAGCTTTCTTT.

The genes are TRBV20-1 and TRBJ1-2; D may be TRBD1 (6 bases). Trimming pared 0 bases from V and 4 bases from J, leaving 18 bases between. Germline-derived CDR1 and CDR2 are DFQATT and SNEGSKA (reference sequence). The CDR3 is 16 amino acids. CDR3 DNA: TGCAGTGCTAGAGATGACAGGCCCCTCCTAAGCTATGGCTACACCTTC. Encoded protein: CSARDDRPLLSYGYTF.

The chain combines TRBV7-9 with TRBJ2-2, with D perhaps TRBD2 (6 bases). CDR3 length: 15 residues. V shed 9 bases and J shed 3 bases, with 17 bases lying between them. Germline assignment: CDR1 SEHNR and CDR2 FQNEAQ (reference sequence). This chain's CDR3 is CASSRPGEHTGELFF. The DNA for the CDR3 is TGTGCCAGTTCGCGTCCGGGGGAGCACACCGGGGAGCTGTTTTTT.

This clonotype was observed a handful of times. Here the CDR3 DNA reads TGTGCCAGCATGCGCGGGCCCGGGAGGGAGACCCAGTACTTC. It is translated as CASMRGPGRETQYF. This chain uses TRBV27 with TRBJ2-5; 7 bases line up with TRBD2. Trimming removed 7 bases from V and 5 bases from J; junction bases left unmatched: 10. This CDR3 has 14 amino acids. Germline CDR1 MNHEY, CDR2 SMNVEV (reference sequence).

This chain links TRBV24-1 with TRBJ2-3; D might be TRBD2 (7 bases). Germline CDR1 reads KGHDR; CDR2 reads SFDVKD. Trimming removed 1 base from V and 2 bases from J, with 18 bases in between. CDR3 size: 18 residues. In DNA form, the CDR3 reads TGTGCCACCAGTGATTTCCAGGGGAGGGACGAACTCACAGATACGCAGTATTTT. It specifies CATSDFQGRDELTDTQYF.

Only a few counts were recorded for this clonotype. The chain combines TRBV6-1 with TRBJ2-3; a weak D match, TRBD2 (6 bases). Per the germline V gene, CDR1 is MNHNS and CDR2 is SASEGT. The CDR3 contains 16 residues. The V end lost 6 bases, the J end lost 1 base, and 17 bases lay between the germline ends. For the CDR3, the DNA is TGTGCCAGCAGACCTAACCAGGCTAGCGGCACAGATACGCAGTATTTT. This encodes CASRPNQASGTDTQYF.

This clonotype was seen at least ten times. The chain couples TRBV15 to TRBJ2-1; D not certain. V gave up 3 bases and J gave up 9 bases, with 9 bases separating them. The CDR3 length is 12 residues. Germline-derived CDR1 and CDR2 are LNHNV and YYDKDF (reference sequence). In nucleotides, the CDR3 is TGTGCCACCAGCAGCAGGTCTGGTGAGCAGTTCTTC. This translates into CATSSRSGEQFF.

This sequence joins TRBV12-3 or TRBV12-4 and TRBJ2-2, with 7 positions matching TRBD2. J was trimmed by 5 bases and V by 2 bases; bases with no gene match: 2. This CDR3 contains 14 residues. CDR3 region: CASSLRGETGELFF. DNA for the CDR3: TGTGCCAGCAGTTTACGGGGGGAGACCGGGGAGCTGTTTTTT.

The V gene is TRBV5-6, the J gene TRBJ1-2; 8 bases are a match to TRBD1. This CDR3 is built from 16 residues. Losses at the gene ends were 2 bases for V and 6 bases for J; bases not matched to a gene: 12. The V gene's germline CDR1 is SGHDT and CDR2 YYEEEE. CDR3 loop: CASSLFRGTGANGYTF. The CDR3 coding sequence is TGTGCCAGCAGCTTATTCCGAGGGACAGGCGCCAATGGCTACACCTTC.

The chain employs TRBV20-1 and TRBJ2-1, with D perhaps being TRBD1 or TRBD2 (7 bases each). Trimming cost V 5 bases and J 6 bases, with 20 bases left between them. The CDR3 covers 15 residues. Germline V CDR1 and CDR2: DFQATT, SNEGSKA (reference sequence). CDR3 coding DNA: TGCAGTGCTGTATCAGGGGGGGGCGCTTCCAATGAGCAGTTCTTC. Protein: CSAVSGGGASNEQFF.